A single sample is the source of the 27 T cell receptor beta chains below, sequenced in a study of Ad26.COV2.S vaccination and SARS-CoV-2 variants. As to treatment: some 19 received Ad26.COV2.S at low or high dose, single or two shots; five or six received placebo; per-sample allocation not given. All samples were drawn on day 63, counting from the first vaccine or placebo injection. The table came from immunoSEQ multiplex PCR; TCRdb's copy has only in-frame clones and leaves some out. Of fewer than 300,000 clones in the sample, around 87% were seen once. Here the sequenced sample was peripheral blood, taken in a trial of Ad26.COV2.S vaccine versus placebo. The receptor set was obtained from a person aged 18-60 years who received the Ad26.COV2.S COVID-19 vaccine or a placebo.

The CDR3 region is CASSFRDRGANTGELFF. As DNA, the CDR3 is TGTGCCAGCAGTTTTCGGGACAGGGGGGCGAACACCGGGGAGCTGTTTTTT. This chain joins TRBV28 and TRBJ2-2; 11 bases align to TRBD1. The CDR3 runs to 17 residues. CDR1 and CDR2 from the germline V gene are MDHEN and SYDVKM. V shed 3 bases, J shed 0 bases, and the junction held 3 bases outside the gene matches.

V and J are TRBV7-9 and TRBJ2-3; 10 bases are shared with TRBD2. Germline V lookup: CDR1 SEHNR, CDR2 FQNEAQ (reference sequence). The CDR3 extends over 17 amino acids. The trim removed 5 bases at V and 4 bases at J, leaving 12 bases unmatched. Written as DNA, the CDR3 is TGTGCCAGCAGCCCTATCCAGACTAGCGGGTCCGCAGATACGCAGTATTTT. Translating it yields CASSPIQTSGSADTQYF.

The chain is built from TRBV10-3 and TRBJ2-3; D perhaps matches TRBD2 (6 bases). Germline V lookup: CDR1 ENHRY, CDR2 SYGVKD. The CDR3 has 16 amino acids. V dropped 2 bases and J dropped 3 bases, with 15 bases sitting between them. The CDR3 loop is CAISEPGRRRTDTQYF. The CDR3 DNA reads as TGTGCCATCAGTGAGCCAGGGAGGAGGCGGACAGATACGCAGTATTTT.

The rearrangement joins TRBV5-8 to TRBJ2-3, with 7 positions matching TRBD2. V trimming: 0 bases; J trimming: 1 base; junction bases outside the gene matches: 2. The CDR3 sequence is 15 residues long. Germline V gene data show CDR1 as SGHTS and CDR2 as YDEGEE. In DNA, the CDR3 is TGTGCCAGCAGCTTGGAGCGGGGCGGCACAGATACGCAGTATTTT. It translates to CASSLERGGTDTQYF.

V and J are TRBV27 and TRBJ2-4; no reliable D call. CDR1 MNHEY and CDR2 SMNVEV come from the germline V gene (reference sequence). V dropped 2 bases and J dropped 0 bases, with 5 bases sitting between them. This CDR3 comprises 14 residues. Here the CDR3 reads CASSLQGAKNIQYF. DNA of the CDR3: TGTGCCAGCAGTTTACAAGGAGCCAAAAACATTCAGTACTTC.

The gene calls are TRBV29-1 and TRBJ1-2; possibly TRBD1 for D (5 bases). The CDR3 runs 13 residues. CDR1 is SQVTM and CDR2 is ANQGSEA in the germline V gene. The V end was cut by 1 base, the J end by 6 bases, with 12 bases between. This CDR3 is CSVEAGARHGYTF. CDR3 DNA sequence: TGCAGCGTTGAAGCCGGGGCACGTCATGGCTACACCTTC. Full variable domain (rest looked up from reference TRBV29-1 and TRBJ1-2): SAVISQKPSRDICQRGTSLTIQCQVDSQVTMMFWYRQQPGQSLTLIATANQGSEATYESGFVIDKFPISRPNLTFSTLTVSNMSPEDSSIYLCSVEAGARHGYTFGSGTRLTVV.

The chain employs TRBV19 and TRBJ2-7; 7 bases are a match to TRBD2. This CDR3 region has 12 residues. The V gene's germline CDR1 is LNHDA and CDR2 SQIVND (reference sequence). J gave up 6 bases and V 7 bases, and 6 bases lay outside the gene matches. CDR3 nucleotides: TGTGCCAGTAATCAGCGGGACGGCGAGCAGTACTTC. This gives the protein CASNQRDGEQYF.

This sequence joins TRBV19 and TRBJ1-4, with D maybe TRBD1 (5 bases). The CDR3 has 15 residues. Trimming left V 4 bases short and J 8 bases short, with 17 bases between. From germline, CDR1 is LNHDA and CDR2 SQIVND (reference sequence). The CDR3 protein is CASSTSRGIGEKLFF. DNA of the CDR3: TGTGCCAGTAGTACTTCTCGGGGGATTGGGGAAAAACTGTTTTTT.

The gene calls are TRBV5-1 and TRBJ1-1; no definite D call. Germline CDR1 and CDR2: SGHRS and YFSETQ. Between the trimmed V and J ends, which lost 3 bases and 6 bases, there was a span of 12 bases. The CDR3 is made up of 13 amino acids. In DNA form, the CDR3 reads TGCGCCAGCAGCTCCGAGGGAGGCCCTGAAGCTTTCTTT. It specifies CASSSEGGPEAFF. The complete variable domain, with remaining parts taken from reference TRBV5-1 and TRBJ1-1, reads KAGVTQTPRYLIKTRGQQVTLSCSPISGHRSVSWYQQTPGQGLQFLFEYFSETQRNKGNFPGRFSGRQFSNSRSEMNVSTLELGDSALYLCASSSEGGPEAFFGQGTRLTVV.

As DNA, the CDR3 is TGTGCCTGGACCGTGGACAGGCCAAACACCATATATTTT. Amino acid sequence: CAWTVDRPNTIYF. The chain joins TRBV30 to TRBJ1-3, with 7 bases identical to TRBD1. The CDR3 loop spans 13 amino acids. V shed 4 bases, J shed 6 bases, and the junction held 6 bases outside the gene matches. Germline V gene data show CDR1 as GTSNPN and CDR2 as SVGIG (reference sequence).

This rearrangement joins TRBV12-3 or TRBV12-4 to TRBJ1-1; D might be TRBD1 (5 bases). V was pared by 4 bases and J by 11 bases, with 17 bases between. The CDR3 has 13 residues. The CDR3 DNA is TGTGCCAGCAGTTCCCCCGGGGCCGAGAGGGCTTTCTTT. Translating it yields CASSSPGAERAFF.

This sequence joins TRBV19 and TRBJ2-3; 8 nucleotides line up with TRBD1. V lost 7 bases, J lost 2 bases, and 5 bases stayed unmatched. Germline V CDR1 and CDR2: LNHDA, SQIVND (reference sequence). This CDR3 contains 14 residues. CDR3 nucleotides: TGTGCCAGTACGGGCAGGGGGCTCACAGATACGCAGTATTTT. It yields the protein CASTGRGLTDTQYF.

CDR3 loop: CASSLDPAGGVGELFF. In nucleotides, the CDR3 is TGTGCCAGCAGCTTGGATCCAGCGGGGGGCGTCGGGGAGCTGTTTTTT. The rearrangement joins TRBV5-4 to TRBJ2-2; 9 nucleotides agree with TRBD2. Germline V gene sequence: CDR1 SGHNT, CDR2 YYREEE (reference sequence). CDR3 length: 16 residues. V dropped 0 bases and J dropped 7; count of bases not matched to a gene: 7.

This rearrangement joins TRBV7-9 to TRBJ1-5; D is perhaps TRBD1 (5 bases). CDR3 size: 14 residues. The V gene lost 6 bases and the J gene lost 7 bases, with 16 bases spanning the gap. CDR1 is SEHNR, CDR2 FQNEAQ, per germline (reference sequence). Here the CDR3 DNA reads TGTGCCAGCAGTCACGGTGTGGGGGGACAGCCCCAGCATTTT. Encoded protein: CASSHGVGGQPQHF.

The rearrangement links TRBV12-5 to TRBJ2-5, with 12 bases fitting TRBD2. Germline trimming cut 3 bases from V and 6 bases from J; bases unmatched to any gene: 8. The germline CDR1 and CDR2 sequences are LGHNT and FRNRAP. The CDR3 contains 16 residues. DNA for the CDR3: TGTGCTAGTGGTTTCATGACTAGCGGGAGTTTAAAGACCCAGTACTTC. It encodes CASGFMTSGSLKTQYF.

J is TRBJ2-5 and V is TRBV5-1; 8 nucleotides match TRBD2. The CDR3 consists of 15 residues. Germline-derived CDR1 and CDR2 are SGHRS and YFSETQ. The V gene end was trimmed by 5 bases and the J gene end by 5 bases; junction bases not matched to a gene: 11. CDR3 residues: CASRSLRAGDETQYF. CDR3 coding DNA: TGCGCCAGCAGATCCCTACGAGCGGGAGACGAGACCCAGTACTTC.

The chain has TRBV10-3 and TRBJ2-3, with D perhaps assigned TRBD1 or TRBD2 (5 bases each). The V end lost 3 bases, the J end lost 5 bases, and 12 bases lay between the germline ends. This CDR3 region has 14 residues. Germline V gives CDR1 ENHRY, CDR2 SYGVKD. The CDR3 protein is CAISDGAGGDTQYF. DNA for the CDR3: TGTGCCATCAGTGATGGGGCGGGTGGAGATACGCAGTATTTT.

The chain is built from TRBV12-3 or TRBV12-4 and TRBJ1-2; 7 bases align to TRBD1. J was trimmed by 5 bases and V by 4 bases; bases with no gene match: 4. CDR3 size: 13 residues. The CDR3 reads CASSWGQQYGYTF. CDR3 coding DNA: TGTGCCAGCAGTTGGGGACAGCAATATGGCTACACCTTC.

The CDR3 sequence: CASTRTGGHGYTF. CDR3 in DNA: TGTGCCAGCACTAGGACAGGGGGTCATGGCTACACCTTC. The chain recombines TRBV6-5 with TRBJ1-2; 10 nucleotides match TRBD1. CDR1 MNHEY and CDR2 SVGAGI come from the germline V gene. Losses at the gene ends were 7 bases for V and 6 bases for J; bases not matched to a gene: 5. The CDR3 has 13 residues.

The CDR3 nucleotides read TGCGCCATCGATGCCGGACAGTTTACCTACGAGCAGTACTTC. This encodes CAIDAGQFTYEQYF. The chain has TRBV10-1 and TRBJ2-7; D possibly corresponds to TRBD1 (6 bases). V was clipped by 10 bases and J by 2 bases, with 18 bases between them. CDR1 is WNHNN and CDR2 is SYGVQD in the germline V gene (reference sequence). The CDR3 has 14 amino acids.

The chain couples TRBV28 to TRBJ2-1; 12 bases match TRBD2. After removal of 6 bases from V and 0 bases from J, the junction contained 18 bases not matched to a gene. The CDR3 sequence is 21 residues long. Germline V gives CDR1 MDHEN, CDR2 SYDVKM. Here the CDR3 reads CASSLALGLAGGPGSYNEQFF. CDR3 DNA sequence: TGTGCCAGCAGCCTTGCCCTGGGGCTAGCGGGAGGGCCGGGCTCCTACAATGAGCAGTTCTTC.

The rearrangement links TRBV6-5 to TRBJ2-5; D uncertain. The CDR3 extends over 16 amino acids. From germline, CDR1 is MNHEY and CDR2 SVGAGI. Trimming cost V 0 bases and J 4 bases, with 15 bases left between them. CDR3 coding DNA: TGTGCCAGCAGTTACTCGATCCTGCCCCGGCTAGAGACCCAGTACTTC. Amino acid sequence: CASSYSILPRLETQYF.

V is TRBV4-3 and J is TRBJ2-5; TRBD1 aligns across 9 bases. Germline CDR1 LGHNA, CDR2 YSLEER. The CDR3 is made up of 15 amino acids. The ends lost 4 bases at V and 5 bases at J; junction bases unmatched: 8. The CDR3 bases are TGCGCCAGCAGCCCGCGACAGGGGGGACGGGAGACCCAGTACTTC. Translated, it gives CASSPRQGGRETQYF.

The V call is TRBV3-1 (or the pseudogene TRBV3-2), the J call TRBJ2-1; 12 positions agree with TRBD2. The germline V gene encodes CDR1 LGHDT and CDR2 YNNKEL (reference sequence). This CDR3 comprises 16 residues. Germline trimming cut 2 bases from V and 8 bases from J; bases unmatched to any gene: 7. The CDR3 is CASSQSSGRVNDEQFF. CDR3 coding DNA: TGTGCCAGCAGCCAATCTAGCGGGAGGGTAAACGATGAGCAGTTCTTC.

This clone was found a few times. The V and J genes are TRBV5-1 and TRBJ2-5, with 7 nucleotides matching TRBD1. Germline CDR1 reads SGHRS; CDR2 reads YFSETQ. Trimming at V came to 4 bases and at J to 5 bases, leaving 11 bases not matched to a gene. The CDR3 is 15 amino acids. CDR3 DNA: TGCGCCAGCAGCCAGGAACAGGGGACCTGGGAGACCCAGTACTTC. It specifies CASSQEQGTWETQYF.

The chain is built from TRBV11-2 and TRBJ1-1; D ambiguous. The CDR3 consists of 11 residues. The ends were cut back, 2 bases at V and 7 bases at J, with 5 bases in the middle. The V gene's germline CDR1 is SGHAT and CDR2 FQNNGV. The CDR3 spells CASSLNSEAFF. As DNA, the CDR3 is TGTGCCAGCAGCTTAAATAGTGAAGCTTTCTTT.

The rearrangement uses TRBV11-3 and TRBJ2-1; D may match TRBD1 or TRBD2 (6 bases each). Germline values: CDR1 SGHNT, CDR2 YENEEA. V lost 5 bases and J 9 bases, leaving 20 bases between the germline ends. CDR3 length: 15 residues. CDR3 loop: CASSRGGTNTPEQFF. DNA of the CDR3: TGTGCCAGCAGCCGAGGGGGGACGAACACTCCTGAGCAGTTCTTC. The full variable domain, completed using reference TRBV11-3 and TRBJ2-1, is EAGVVQSPRYKIIEKKQPVAFWCNPISGHNTLYWYLQNLGQGPELLIRYENEEAVDDSQLPKDRFSAERLKGVDSTLKIQPAELGDSAVYLCASSRGGTNTPEQFFGPGTRLTVL.